This T cell receptor beta chain was retrieved from a study of shared clonotypes between healthy human individuals. The germline V gene encodes CDR1 MNHEY and CDR2 SMNVEV (reference sequence). V gave up 4 bases and J gave up 0 bases, with 18 bases separating them. The CDR3 extends over 17 amino acids. CD45RO-negative, CCR7-selected cells formed the naive CD8 fraction, which excluded terminally differentiated effector memory CD45RA+ cells. The method was immunoSEQ multiplex PCR; TCRdb's version includes in-frame clones alone and lacks a portion of them. The sample contains roughly 2,000,000 clones, less than 95% of which appear only once.

Sequenced material: naive CD8+ T cells sorted from blood. The sequence came from a man younger than 30 in good health. The chain uses TRBV27 and TRBJ1-2; the D is unclear. CDR3 DNA sequence: TGTGCCAGCAGTTCCTCGGTCTTATTACTGGCTAACTATGGCTACACCTTC. As protein: CASSSSVLLLANYGYTF.